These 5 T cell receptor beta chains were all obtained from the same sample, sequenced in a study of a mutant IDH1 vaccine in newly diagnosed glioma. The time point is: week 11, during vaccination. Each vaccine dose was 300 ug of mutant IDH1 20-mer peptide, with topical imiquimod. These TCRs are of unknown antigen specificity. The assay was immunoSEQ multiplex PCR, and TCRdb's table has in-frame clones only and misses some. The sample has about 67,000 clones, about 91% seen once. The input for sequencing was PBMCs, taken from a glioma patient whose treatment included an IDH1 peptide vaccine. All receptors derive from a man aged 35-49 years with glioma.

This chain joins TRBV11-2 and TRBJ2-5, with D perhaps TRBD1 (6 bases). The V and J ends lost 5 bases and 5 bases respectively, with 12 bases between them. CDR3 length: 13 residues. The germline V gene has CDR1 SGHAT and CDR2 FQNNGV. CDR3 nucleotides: TGTGCCAGCAGCACAGGGAGCCGGGAGACCCAGTACTTC. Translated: CASSTGSRETQYF. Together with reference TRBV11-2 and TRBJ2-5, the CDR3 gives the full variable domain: EAGVAQSPRYKIIEKRQSVAFWCNPISGHATLYWYQQILGQGPKLLIQFQNNGVVDDSQLPKDRFSAERLKGVDSTLKIQPAKLEDSAVYLCASSTGSRETQYFGPGTRLLVL.

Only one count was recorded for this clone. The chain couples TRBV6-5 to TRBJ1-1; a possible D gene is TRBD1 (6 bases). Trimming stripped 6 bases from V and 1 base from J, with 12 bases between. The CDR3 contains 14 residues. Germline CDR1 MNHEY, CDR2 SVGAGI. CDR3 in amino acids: CASSPPDRNTEAFF. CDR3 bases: TGTGCCAGCAGCCCCCCGGACAGGAACACTGAAGCTTTCTTT.

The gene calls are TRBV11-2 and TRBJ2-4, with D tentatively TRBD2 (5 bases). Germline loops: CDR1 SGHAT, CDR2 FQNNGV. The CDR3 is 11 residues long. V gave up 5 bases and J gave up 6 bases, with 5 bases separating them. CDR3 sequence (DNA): TGTGCCAGCAGCGAGGGAAACATTCAGTACTTC. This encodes CASSEGNIQYF.

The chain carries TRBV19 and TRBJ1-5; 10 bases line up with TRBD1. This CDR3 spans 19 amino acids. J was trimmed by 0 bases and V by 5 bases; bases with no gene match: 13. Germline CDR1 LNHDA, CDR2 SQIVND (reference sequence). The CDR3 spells CASSPLETGGLYSNQPQHF. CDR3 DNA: TGTGCCAGTAGTCCGCTGGAGACAGGGGGCCTTTATAGCAATCAGCCCCAGCATTTT.

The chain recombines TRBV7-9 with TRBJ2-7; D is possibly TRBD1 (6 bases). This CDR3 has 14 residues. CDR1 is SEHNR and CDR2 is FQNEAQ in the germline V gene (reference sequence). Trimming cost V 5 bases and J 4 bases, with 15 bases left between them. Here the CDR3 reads CASSTRDRRYEQYF. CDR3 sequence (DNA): TGTGCCAGCAGCACCCGAGACAGGAGATACGAGCAGTACTTC.